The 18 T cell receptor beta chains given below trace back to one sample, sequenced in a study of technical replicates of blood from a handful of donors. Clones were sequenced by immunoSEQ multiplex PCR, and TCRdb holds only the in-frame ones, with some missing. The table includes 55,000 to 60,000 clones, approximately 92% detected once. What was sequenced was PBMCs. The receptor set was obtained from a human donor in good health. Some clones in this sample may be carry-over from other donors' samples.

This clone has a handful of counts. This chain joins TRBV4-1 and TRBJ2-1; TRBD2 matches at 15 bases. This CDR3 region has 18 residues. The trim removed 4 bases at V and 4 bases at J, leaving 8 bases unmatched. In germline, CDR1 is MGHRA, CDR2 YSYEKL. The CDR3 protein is CASSRGLAGGRQYNEQFF. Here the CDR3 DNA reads TGCGCCAGCAGCCGAGGACTAGCGGGGGGGCGGCAATACAATGAGCAGTTCTTC.

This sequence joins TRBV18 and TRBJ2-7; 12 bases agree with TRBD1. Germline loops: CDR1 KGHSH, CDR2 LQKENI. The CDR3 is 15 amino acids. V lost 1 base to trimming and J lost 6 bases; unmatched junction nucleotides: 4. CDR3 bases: TGTGCCAGCTCACCACGGGGGACAGGGGGCGCCGAGCAGTACTTC. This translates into CASSPRGTGGAEQYF.

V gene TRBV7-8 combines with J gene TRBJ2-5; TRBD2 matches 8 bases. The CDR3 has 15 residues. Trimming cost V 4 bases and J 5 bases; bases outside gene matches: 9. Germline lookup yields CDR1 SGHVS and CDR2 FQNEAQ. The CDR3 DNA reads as TGTGCCAGCAGCTCAAAGACTAGCGTGGGGGAGACCCAGTACTTC. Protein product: CASSSKTSVGETQYF.

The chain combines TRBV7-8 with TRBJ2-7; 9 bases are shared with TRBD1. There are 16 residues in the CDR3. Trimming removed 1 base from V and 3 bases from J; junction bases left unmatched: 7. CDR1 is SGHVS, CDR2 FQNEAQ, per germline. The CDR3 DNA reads TGTGCCAGCAGCTTAGGAGAGGGACAGGGTCTCTACGAGCAGTACTTC. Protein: CASSLGEGQGLYEQYF. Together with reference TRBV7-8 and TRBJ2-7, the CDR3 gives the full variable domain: GAGVSQSPRYKVAKRGQDVALRCDPISGHVSLFWYQQALGQGPEFLTYFQNEAQLDKSGLPSDRFFAERPEGSVSTLKIQRTQQEDSAVYLCASSLGEGQGLYEQYFGPGTRLTVT.

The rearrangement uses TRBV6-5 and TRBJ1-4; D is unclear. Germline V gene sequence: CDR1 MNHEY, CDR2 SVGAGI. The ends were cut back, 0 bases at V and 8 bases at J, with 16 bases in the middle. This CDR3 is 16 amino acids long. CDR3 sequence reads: CASSYSRGIGNEKLFF. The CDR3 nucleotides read TGTGCCAGCAGTTACTCGAGAGGTATCGGCAACGAAAAACTGTTTTTT.

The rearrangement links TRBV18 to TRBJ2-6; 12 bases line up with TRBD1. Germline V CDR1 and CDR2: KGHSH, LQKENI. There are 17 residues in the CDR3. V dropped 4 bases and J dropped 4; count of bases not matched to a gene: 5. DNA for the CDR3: TGTGCCAGCTCACAACGGGACAGGGGGCTCGGGGCCAACGTCCTGACTTTC. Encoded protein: CASSQRDRGLGANVLTF.

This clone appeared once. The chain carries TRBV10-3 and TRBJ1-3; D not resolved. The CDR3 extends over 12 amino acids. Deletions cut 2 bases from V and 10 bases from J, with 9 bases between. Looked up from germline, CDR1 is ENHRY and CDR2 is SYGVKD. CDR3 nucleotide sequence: TGTGCCATCAGTGAGCAGGCCCGAACCATATATTTT. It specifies CAISEQARTIYF.

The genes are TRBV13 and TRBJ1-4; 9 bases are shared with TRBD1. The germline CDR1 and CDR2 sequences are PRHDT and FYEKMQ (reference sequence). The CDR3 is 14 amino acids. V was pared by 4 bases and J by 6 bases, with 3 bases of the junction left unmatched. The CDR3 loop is CASSSGTGYEKLFF. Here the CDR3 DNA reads TGTGCCAGCAGCTCGGGGACAGGGTATGAAAAACTGTTTTTT.

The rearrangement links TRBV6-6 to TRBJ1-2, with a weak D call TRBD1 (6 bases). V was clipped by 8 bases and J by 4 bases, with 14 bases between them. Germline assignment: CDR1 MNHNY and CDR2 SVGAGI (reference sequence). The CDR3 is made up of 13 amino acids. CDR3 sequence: CASHREGSYGYTF. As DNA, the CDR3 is TGTGCCAGCCACAGGGAGGGGAGCTATGGCTACACCTTC.

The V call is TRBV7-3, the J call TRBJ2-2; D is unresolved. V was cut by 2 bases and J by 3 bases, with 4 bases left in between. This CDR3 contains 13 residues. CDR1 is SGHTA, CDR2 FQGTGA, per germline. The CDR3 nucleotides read TGTGCCAGCAGCTTAGTATACACCGGGGAGCTGTTTTTT. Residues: CASSLVYTGELFF.

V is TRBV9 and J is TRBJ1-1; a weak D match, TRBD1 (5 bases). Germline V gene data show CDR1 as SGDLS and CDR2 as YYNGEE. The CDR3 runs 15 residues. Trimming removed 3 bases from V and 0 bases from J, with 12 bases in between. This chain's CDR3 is CASSARTGLNTEAFF. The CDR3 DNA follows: TGTGCCAGCAGCGCCCGAACAGGCCTGAACACTGAAGCTTTCTTT.

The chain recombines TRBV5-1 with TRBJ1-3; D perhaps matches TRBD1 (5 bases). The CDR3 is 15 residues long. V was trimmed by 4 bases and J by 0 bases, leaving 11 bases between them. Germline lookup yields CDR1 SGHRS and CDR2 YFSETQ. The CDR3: CASSATGDSGNTIYF. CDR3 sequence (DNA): TGCGCCAGCAGCGCTACAGGTGACTCTGGAAACACCATATATTTT.

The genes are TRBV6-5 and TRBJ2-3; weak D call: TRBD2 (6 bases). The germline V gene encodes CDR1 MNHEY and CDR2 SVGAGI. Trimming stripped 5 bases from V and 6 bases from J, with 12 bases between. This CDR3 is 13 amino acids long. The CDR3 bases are TGTGCCAGCAGTACGACCCGGGGGGATACGCAGTATTTT. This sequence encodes CASSTTRGDTQYF.

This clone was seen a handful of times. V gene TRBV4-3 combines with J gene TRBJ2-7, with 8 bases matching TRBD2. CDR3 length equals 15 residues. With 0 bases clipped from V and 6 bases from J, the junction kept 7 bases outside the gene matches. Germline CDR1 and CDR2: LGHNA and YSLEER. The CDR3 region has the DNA TGCGCCAGCAGCCAAGATCGGGAGGGTAATGCCGAGCAGTACTTC. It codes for CASSQDREGNAEQYF.

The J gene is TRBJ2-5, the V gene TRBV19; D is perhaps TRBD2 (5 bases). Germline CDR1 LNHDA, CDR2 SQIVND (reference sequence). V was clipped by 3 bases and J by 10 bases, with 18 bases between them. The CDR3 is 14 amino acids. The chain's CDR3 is CASSILADSRDQYF. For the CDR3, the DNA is TGTGCCAGTAGTATCCTCGCGGACTCAAGGGACCAGTACTTC.

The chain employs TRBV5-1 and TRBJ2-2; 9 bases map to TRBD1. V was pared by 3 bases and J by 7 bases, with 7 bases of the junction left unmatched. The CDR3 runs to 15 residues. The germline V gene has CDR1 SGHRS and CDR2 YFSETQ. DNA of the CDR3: TGCGCCAGCAGCTCGGACAGGGGTGGTATCGGGGAGCTGTTTTTT. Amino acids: CASSSDRGGIGELFF.

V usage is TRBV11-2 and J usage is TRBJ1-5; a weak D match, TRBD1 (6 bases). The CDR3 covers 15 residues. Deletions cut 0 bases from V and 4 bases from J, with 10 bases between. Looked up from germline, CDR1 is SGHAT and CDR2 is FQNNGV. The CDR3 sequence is CASSLDGQPNQPQHF. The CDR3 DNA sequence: TGTGCCAGCAGCTTAGATGGACAGCCAAATCAGCCCCAGCATTTT.

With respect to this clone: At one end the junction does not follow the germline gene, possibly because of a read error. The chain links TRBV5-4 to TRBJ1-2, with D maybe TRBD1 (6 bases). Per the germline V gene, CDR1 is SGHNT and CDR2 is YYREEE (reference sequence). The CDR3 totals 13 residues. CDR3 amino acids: CASSLDSNYGYTF. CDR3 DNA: TGTGCCAGCAGTTTGGACAGTAACTATGGCTACACCTTC.